This TCR beta chain was sequenced in a study of blood T cell repertoires in COVID-19. Study in general: Researchers got acute and convalescent COVID-19 samples from the United States, Italy and Spain. Nucleic acid was either cDNA or gDNA, and it came from T cells, B-cell-depleted T cells, or PBMCs.

Produced via immunoSEQ multiplex PCR; TCRdb's table is partial and in-frame only. The sample yields roughly 330,000 clones, over 75% seen once. This clone has more than one count but fewer than ten. In germline, CDR1 is LGHNA, CDR2 YSLEER. Trimming shortened V by 0 bases and J by 7 bases, and 7 bases separated the two germline ends. This CDR3 is built from 14 residues. In assigning cohorts, the study relied on participant-reported clinical history. Donors in Cohort 3 counted as recovered after two negative PCRs, clearance, or symptom resolution. This chain links TRBV4-3 with TRBJ1-6; D remains unclear. This TCR was recovered from a woman in her twenties or thirties who had recovered from COVID-19. The sample consisted of PBMCs or T cells enriched from blood (not recorded which). The CDR3 region has the DNA TGCGCCAGCAGCCAAGAACGGCGGAATTCACCCCTCCACTTT. It is translated as CASSQERRNSPLHF.